The 24 T cell receptor beta chains given below trace back to one sample, sequenced in a study of blood T cell repertoires in COVID-19. Sequenced by immunoSEQ multiplex PCR; TCRdb stores in-frame clones only, minus some. The sample includes 110,000 or so clones, approximately 92% of them seen just once. The sequencing input was peripheral blood. These TCRs come from a man between 65 and 85 years old with active or convalescent COVID-19.

This clone was counted a single time. The chain combines TRBV4-1 with TRBJ1-5; 9 nucleotides align to TRBD1. Trimming removed 3 bases from V and 2 bases from J; junction bases left unmatched: 5. CDR1 MGHRA and CDR2 YSYEKL come from the germline V gene. This CDR3 is 16 amino acids long. CDR3 DNA: TGCGCCAGCAGCCAGACAGGGGGGATGGGCAATCAGCCCCAGCATTTT. This sequence encodes CASSQTGGMGNQPQHF.

The chain recombines TRBV24-1 with TRBJ1-1; D uncertain. V lost 6 bases to trimming and J lost 6 bases, with 13 bases between them. This CDR3 spans 13 amino acids. CDR1 is KGHDR and CDR2 is SFDVKD in the germline V gene. CDR3 DNA: TGTGCCACCAGTCCGGGAGGTCTTTCTGAAGCTTTCTTT. Translated, it gives CATSPGGLSEAFF.

V is TRBV6-5 and J is TRBJ2-1, with 8 nucleotides matching TRBD2. The J segment lost 7 bases and the V segment lost 6 bases, leaving 8 bases of the junction unmatched. The CDR3 totals 14 residues. CDR1 is MNHEY and CDR2 is SVGAGI in the germline V gene. CDR3 sequence: CASSGTSSWNEQFF. CDR3 bases: TGTGCCAGCAGCGGGACTAGTTCCTGGAATGAGCAGTTCTTC.

Of note for this clone: Other DNA sequences in the same sample also yield this CDR3. The chain has TRBV5-1 and TRBJ2-1, with 16 positions matching TRBD2. CDR3 length: 17 residues. CDR1 SGHRS and CDR2 YFSETQ come from the germline V gene. With 4 bases clipped from V and 6 bases from J, the junction kept 7 bases outside the gene matches. CDR3 nucleotide sequence: TGCGCCAGCAGCCCGGGACTAGCGGGAGGGGCCGGCAATGAGCAGTTCTTC. It is translated as CASSPGLAGGAGNEQFF. The full variable domain, with the rest looked up from reference TRBV5-1 and TRBJ2-1, is KAGVTQTPRYLIKTRGQQVTLSCSPISGHRSVSWYQQTPGQGLQFLFEYFSETQRNKGNFPGRFSGRQFSNSRSEMNVSTLELGDSALYLCASSPGLAGGAGNEQFFGPGTRLTVL.

The V call is TRBV28, the J call TRBJ1-5; 7 nucleotides line up with TRBD1. The CDR3 covers 13 residues. V trimming: 7 bases; J trimming: 3 bases; junction bases outside the gene matches: 3. The V gene's germline CDR1 is MDHEN and CDR2 SYDVKM. The CDR3 here is CASIQGINQPQHF. The CDR3, as DNA: TGTGCCAGCATACAGGGGATCAATCAGCCCCAGCATTTT.

This chain uses TRBV29-1 with TRBJ2-5, with 8 bases fitting TRBD2. Germline V gives CDR1 SQVTM, CDR2 ANQGSEA. Germline trimming cut 3 bases from V and 4 bases from J; bases unmatched to any gene: 1. The CDR3 has 12 residues. CDR3 DNA sequence: TGCAGCGTTGACGGGGGGGCAGAGACCCAGTACTTC. Amino acids: CSVDGGAETQYF.

This clone is termed medium-sized. The rearrangement links TRBV11-2 to TRBJ1-3; no reliable D call. V was trimmed by 1 base and J by 2 bases, leaving 9 bases between them. The CDR3 has 15 amino acids. Germline CDR1 reads SGHAT; CDR2 reads FQNNGV. CDR3 sequence reads: CASSLVAGTGNTIYF. CDR3 DNA: TGTGCCAGCAGCTTAGTAGCGGGAACTGGAAACACCATATATTTT.

This clone has a single count. The rearrangement links TRBV12-3 or TRBV12-4 to TRBJ1-2; D is uncertain. Trimming took off 1 base at V and 8 bases at J, with 8 bases between the two ends. The CDR3 covers 12 residues. This CDR3 reads CASSLGPGGYTF. DNA of the CDR3: TGTGCCAGCAGTTTAGGCCCGGGAGGCTACACCTTC.

V gene TRBV27 combines with J gene TRBJ1-2, with 8 bases that match TRBD1. V gave up 2 bases and J gave up 8 bases; unmatched junction bases: 4. Germline V gene data show CDR1 as MNHEY and CDR2 as SMNVEV (reference sequence). The CDR3 runs 13 residues. The CDR3 nucleotides are TGTGCCAGCAGTTTACTGTCAGGGGGCGGCTACACCTTC. Its translation: CASSLLSGGGYTF.

The chain combines TRBV9 with TRBJ2-1; the D gene is possibly TRBD2 (5 bases). There are 13 residues in the CDR3. Germline CDR1 SGDLS, CDR2 YYNGEE. V gave up 4 bases and J gave up 8 bases, with 13 bases separating them. The CDR3 DNA reads as TGTGCCAGCAGCCCCTGGACTCTGGATGAGCAGTTCTTC. This gives the protein CASSPWTLDEQFF. Based on the CDR3 plus reference TRBV9 and TRBJ2-1, the full variable domain is DSGVTQTPKHLITATGQRVTLRCSPRSGDLSVYWYQQSLDQGLQFLIQYYNGEERAKGNILERFSAQQFPDLHSELNLSSLELGDSALYFCASSPWTLDEQFFGPGTRLTVL.

CDR3 in amino acids: CASSARRTVYNTEAFF. CDR3 nucleotide sequence: TGTGCCAGCAGCGCCCGGCGGACAGTCTACAACACTGAAGCTTTCTTT. This sequence joins TRBV7-2 and TRBJ1-1; D possibly corresponds to TRBD1 (6 bases). Germline V gene lookup returns CDR1 SGHTA and CDR2 FQGNSA. V was clipped by 5 bases and J by 2 bases, with 18 bases between them. This CDR3 contains 16 residues.

The genes are TRBV18 and TRBJ1-1; the match to TRBD1 covers 9 bases. This CDR3 spans 15 amino acids. J lost 4 bases, V lost 5 bases, and 8 bases had no gene match. Germline lookup yields CDR1 KGHSH and CDR2 LQKENI. This CDR3 is CASSTGQGIGTEAFF. CDR3 nucleotide sequence: TGTGCCAGCTCAACAGGACAGGGGATCGGCACTGAAGCTTTCTTT.

This chain connects TRBV7-9 to TRBJ2-1, with 7 nucleotides matching TRBD1. Germline V lookup: CDR1 SEHNR, CDR2 FQNEAQ (reference sequence). This CDR3 contains 13 residues. Losses at the gene ends were 1 base for V and 10 bases for J; bases not matched to a gene: 4. The CDR3 loop is CASSLVGGGEQFF. The CDR3 DNA reads as TGTGCCAGCAGCTTAGTAGGGGGCGGCGAGCAGTTCTTC.

The chain uses TRBV6-5 and TRBJ2-2; a weak D match, TRBD2 (6 bases). Germline loops: CDR1 MNHEY, CDR2 SVGAGI. The CDR3 length is 15 residues. V was shortened by 0 bases and J by 4 bases, with 9 bases between the two germline ends. The CDR3 DNA follows: TGTGCCAGCAGTTACTCGATACTAGCCACCGGGGAGCTGTTTTTT. Encoded protein: CASSYSILATGELFF.

There are a few counts of this clone. The chain couples TRBV7-6 to TRBJ1-1, with 7 bases aligning to TRBD1. CDR1 and CDR2 (germline): SGHVS, FNYEAQ. The CDR3 is made up of 11 amino acids. After removal of 5 bases from V and 10 bases from J, the junction contained 4 bases not matched to a gene. For the CDR3, the DNA is TGTGCCAGCAGCCCCAGGGGGGCAGCTTTCTTT. Protein sequence: CASSPRGAAFF.

The J gene is TRBJ1-2, the V gene TRBV28; no clear D. Germline V CDR1 and CDR2: MDHEN, SYDVKM. V lost 6 bases, J lost 4 bases, and 15 bases lay in between. The CDR3 is 14 residues long. The CDR3 nucleotides read TGTGCCAGCAGCTTGCCGTTACGGGGCTATGGCTACACCTTC. Translated, it gives CASSLPLRGYGYTF.

The CDR3 DNA reads as TGTGCCAGCAGCTTCCTAGGACTGTTCGAAGAGACCCAGTACTTC. It is translated as CASSFLGLFEETQYF. The rearrangement joins TRBV7-2 to TRBJ2-5; D is perhaps TRBD2 (5 bases). V shed 3 bases and J shed 3 bases, with 14 bases lying between them. This CDR3 comprises 15 residues. Germline V gene lookup returns CDR1 SGHTA and CDR2 FQGNSA. Full variable domain (outside the CDR3, taken from reference TRBV7-2 and TRBJ2-5): GAGVSQSPSNKVTEKGKDVELRCDPISGHTALYWYRQSLGQGLEFLIYFQGNSAPDKSGLPSDRFSAERTGGSVSTLTIQRTQQEDSAVYLCASSFLGLFEETQYFGPGTRLLVL.

The chain recombines TRBV19 with TRBJ2-5, with D tentatively TRBD2 (5 bases). The germline V gene has CDR1 LNHDA and CDR2 SQIVND (reference sequence). The CDR3 is made up of 13 amino acids. Trimming took 5 bases from V and 4 from J, leaving 11 bases between them. In nucleotides, the CDR3 is TGTGCCAGTAGTGAGGGCCGCCGAGAGACCCAGTACTTC. Translated: CASSEGRRETQYF.

This clone is a singleton in its sample. J is TRBJ2-3 and V is TRBV20-1; a weak D match, TRBD1 (6 bases). The ends were cut back, 6 bases at V and 5 bases at J, with 9 bases in the middle. The CDR3 runs to 11 residues. Germline V CDR1 and CDR2: DFQATT, SNEGSKA (reference sequence). CDR3 sequence reads: CSASGVDTQYF. CDR3 DNA: TGCAGTGCCTCAGGGGTAGATACGCAGTATTTT.

The chain carries TRBV7-9 and TRBJ1-5, with TRBD1 identical over 7 bases. Trimming at V came to 3 bases and at J to 7 bases, leaving 6 bases not matched to a gene. This CDR3 has 14 residues. Germline V gene data show CDR1 as SEHNR and CDR2 as FQNEAQ (reference sequence). As DNA, the CDR3 is TGTGCCAGCAGCTTCGAGGGGGCAGAACAGCCCCAGCATTTT. Protein: CASSFEGAEQPQHF.

This clone was observed a single time. The rearrangement joins TRBV6-4 to TRBJ1-1; 9 nucleotides match TRBD1. Germline CDR1 and CDR2: MRHNA and SNTAGT. With 0 bases clipped from V and 3 bases from J, the junction kept 5 bases outside the gene matches. CDR3 length: 16 residues. CDR3 nucleotides: TGTGCCAGCAGTGACTCCCCCGGACAGGGGCACACTGAAGCTTTCTTT. Translating gives CASSDSPGQGHTEAFF.

The rearrangement joins TRBV28 to TRBJ2-7, with 8 bases fitting TRBD2. The germline gives CDR1 MDHEN, CDR2 SYDVKM. Trimming took 3 bases from V and 7 from J; bases not matched to a gene: 8. This CDR3 is built from 14 residues. The CDR3 loop is CASSFGGRHQEQYF. The CDR3, as DNA: TGTGCCAGCAGTTTTGGCGGGAGGCATCAGGAGCAGTACTTC.

The V and J genes are TRBV7-9 and TRBJ1-5; perhaps TRBD1 as D (6 bases). The CDR3 totals 13 residues. Germline CDR1 reads SEHNR; CDR2 reads FQNEAQ (reference sequence). The germline V and J ends were trimmed by 5 bases and 6 bases, with 11 bases remaining between them. This CDR3 reads CASSAGTTQPQHF. The DNA for the CDR3 is TGTGCCAGCAGCGCAGGGACAACTCAGCCCCAGCATTTT.

The chain couples TRBV7-2 to TRBJ2-3; 12 nucleotides agree with TRBD2. The CDR3 contains 14 residues. The V gene end was trimmed by 3 bases and the J gene end by 7 bases; junction bases not matched to a gene: 2. CDR1 and CDR2 from the germline V gene are SGHTA and FQGNSA. This CDR3 is CASSLTSGSNTQYF. CDR3 nucleotide sequence: TGTGCCAGCAGCTTGACTAGCGGGAGTAATACGCAGTATTTT.